This is a list of T cell receptor beta chains from one sample in a study of T cell responses to AZD1222 COVID-19 vaccine. Some clones are missing from TCRdb's copy, which holds only in-frame ones; the method was immunoSEQ multiplex PCR. The table includes approximately 80,000 clones, more than 75% detected once. Sample: peripheral blood, taken on day 0 of AZD1222 vaccination. The receptor set was obtained from an adult in good health. CDR3s include the opening cysteine and the closing phenylalanine or tryptophan. The order of the fields is clone size, J gene, D gene, V gene, CDR3 DNA, CDR3 protein. The D gene is left open where the match is weak. Clone sizes are given selectively: once, few, many, or a class where the clone is expanded.

abundance: .
j_gene: TRBJ1-2
d_gene: .
v_gene: TRBV6-1
CDR3nt: TGTGCCAGCAGTGAATTTTTGGGGGGCTACACCTTC
CDR3aa: CASSEFLGGYTF

abundance: .
j_gene: TRBJ2-3
d_gene: .
v_gene: TRBV7-2
CDR3nt: TGTGCCAGCGGATTGAGAATAGATACGCAGTATTTT
CDR3aa: CASGLRIDTQYF

abundance: .
j_gene: TRBJ1-2
d_gene: TRBD1
v_gene: TRBV12-3/TRBV12-4
CDR3nt: TGTGCCAGCAGTTTGGGGACAGGGGCTGGCTACACCTTC
CDR3aa: CASSLGTGAGYTF

abundance: once
j_gene: TRBJ2-7
d_gene: .
v_gene: TRBV1
CDR3nt: TGCACCAGGTGGGCTCGGGGCCTCCGCTACGAGCAGTACTTC
CDR3aa: CTRWARGLRYEQYF

abundance: .
j_gene: TRBJ1-4
d_gene: .
v_gene: TRBV5-1
CDR3nt: TGCGCCAGCAGCTTGGACCTTTCGAGGGGGACTAATGAAAAACTGTTTTTT
CDR3aa: CASSLDLSRGTNEKLFF

abundance: .
j_gene: TRBJ2-5
d_gene: .
v_gene: TRBV10-2
CDR3nt: TGCGCCAGCAGTGAGTCTACTAGGCTCGTGAAGACCCAGTACTTC
CDR3aa: CASSESTRLVKTQYF

abundance: .
j_gene: TRBJ2-2
d_gene: .
v_gene: TRBV10-3
CDR3nt: TGTGCCATACGGCGGGATCTACAGGGAGGCACCGGGGAGCTGTTTTTT
CDR3aa: CAIRRDLQGGTGELFF

abundance: few
j_gene: TRBJ1-1
d_gene: .
v_gene: TRBV27
CDR3nt: TGTGCCAGCAGGACTGCATGGGGATTGACTGAAGCTTTCTTT
CDR3aa: CASRTAWGLTEAFF

abundance: .
j_gene: TRBJ2-2
d_gene: TRBD1
v_gene: TRBV25-1
CDR3nt: TGTGCCAGCAGTGAACTACAGGGGTTGGTAACCGGGGAGCTGTTTTTT
CDR3aa: CASSELQGLVTGELFF

abundance: once
j_gene: TRBJ2-7
d_gene: TRBD1
v_gene: TRBV12-3/TRBV12-4
CDR3nt: TGTGCCAGCGGACCCGGGACAGACTACGAGCAGTACTTC
CDR3aa: CASGPGTDYEQYF

abundance: .
j_gene: TRBJ1-5
d_gene: .
v_gene: TRBV12-3/TRBV12-4
CDR3nt: TGTGCCAGCAGTTTGCCCAATCAGCCCCAGCATTTT
CDR3aa: CASSLPNQPQHF

abundance: .
j_gene: TRBJ2-1
d_gene: .
v_gene: TRBV12-5
CDR3nt: TGTGCTAGTGGCGGGGCAGGCTACAATGAGCAGTTCTTC
CDR3aa: CASGGAGYNEQFF

abundance: .
j_gene: TRBJ1-2
d_gene: .
v_gene: TRBV4-1
CDR3nt: TGCGCCAGCAGCCAAGATGTAGGAGAGATCTATGGCTACACCTTC
CDR3aa: CASSQDVGEIYGYTF

abundance: .
j_gene: TRBJ1-3
d_gene: .
v_gene: TRBV3-1/TRBV3-2
CDR3nt: TGTGCCAGCAGCCGCGGCCGGGCCCGAAGGACAGGAAACACCATATATTTT
CDR3aa: CASSRGRARRTGNTIYF

abundance: .
j_gene: TRBJ2-7
d_gene: .
v_gene: TRBV10-2
CDR3nt: TGCGCCAGCAGTGAGAATATAGGAGCTGGGAGGAGCTCCTACGAGCAGTACTTC
CDR3aa: CASSENIGAGRSSYEQYF

abundance: .
j_gene: TRBJ2-1
d_gene: .
v_gene: TRBV5-4
CDR3nt: TGTGCCAGCAGCTCCGGGCAGGAGCTTGAGCAGTTCTTC
CDR3aa: CASSSGQELEQFF

abundance: .
j_gene: TRBJ2-5
d_gene: TRBD1
v_gene: TRBV5-1
CDR3nt: TGCGCCAGCAGCCGGACAGGGAGTCTCCAAGAGACCCAGTACTTC
CDR3aa: CASSRTGSLQETQYF

abundance: .
j_gene: TRBJ1-1
d_gene: .
v_gene: TRBV2
CDR3nt: TGTGCCAGCAGTGTAAGACAGGTTGCGGGCACTGAAGCTTTCTTT
CDR3aa: CASSVRQVAGTEAFF

abundance: .
j_gene: TRBJ2-5
d_gene: .
v_gene: TRBV3-1/TRBV3-2
CDR3nt: TGTGCCAGCAGCCAAGTATACCAAGAGACCCAGTACTTC
CDR3aa: CASSQVYQETQYF

abundance: .
j_gene: TRBJ2-7
d_gene: TRBD1
v_gene: TRBV7-9
CDR3nt: TGTGCCAGCATCTCCCTTAGGACGGACAGGGGCCGTCCCTACGAGCAGTACTTC
CDR3aa: CASISLRTDRGRPYEQYF

abundance: .
j_gene: TRBJ2-1
d_gene: TRBD2
v_gene: TRBV20-1
CDR3nt: TGCAGTGCTAGTGGGGGCCTAGCGGGAGGTTCTAGGCAAGATGAGCAGTTCTTC
CDR3aa: CSASGGLAGGSRQDEQFF

abundance: .
j_gene: TRBJ1-6
d_gene: .
v_gene: TRBV2
CDR3nt: TGTGCCAGCAGTGGACCCGGGAGTCGGTCACCCCTCCACTTT
CDR3aa: CASSGPGSRSPLHF

abundance: once
j_gene: TRBJ2-1
d_gene: TRBD2
v_gene: TRBV7-8
CDR3nt: TGTGCCAGCAGCTCAGCGACCGGGACTAGCGGGGCCCACAATGAGCAGTTCTTC
CDR3aa: CASSSATGTSGAHNEQFF

abundance: .
j_gene: TRBJ2-3
d_gene: TRBD2
v_gene: TRBV4-1
CDR3nt: TGCGCCAGCAGCCAAGATAGCCTAGCGGGAGCGGATACGCAGTATTTT
CDR3aa: CASSQDSLAGADTQYF

abundance: .
j_gene: TRBJ2-7
d_gene: .
v_gene: TRBV21-1
CDR3nt: TGTGCCATCGAGGGGGGGCCGCTCTACGAGCAGTACTTC
CDR3aa: CAIEGGPLYEQYF

abundance: .
j_gene: TRBJ2-1
d_gene: TRBD2
v_gene: TRBV7-8
CDR3nt: TGTGCCAGCAGCTTATTTAGCGGGGCCTACAATGAGCAGTTCTTC
CDR3aa: CASSLFSGAYNEQFF

abundance: .
j_gene: TRBJ1-6
d_gene: .
v_gene: TRBV5-4
CDR3nt: TGTGCCAGCAGCTTTAAAGGCTCCTATAATTCACCCCTCCACTTT
CDR3aa: CASSFKGSYNSPLHF

abundance: once
j_gene: TRBJ2-3
d_gene: .
v_gene: TRBV4-2
CDR3nt: TGTGCCAGCAGCCAAGGAACCGGGACACCCACAGATACGCAGTATTTT
CDR3aa: CASSQGTGTPTDTQYF

abundance: .
j_gene: TRBJ1-1
d_gene: .
v_gene: TRBV19
CDR3nt: TGTGCCAGTAGTATAGGTGGAGGCTGGTCGAACACTGAAGCTTTCTTT
CDR3aa: CASSIGGGWSNTEAFF

abundance: .
j_gene: TRBJ2-7
d_gene: TRBD2
v_gene: TRBV5-1
CDR3nt: TGCGCCAGCAGCTTGCGCGGGGGGCGGGGGTACGAGCAGTACTTC
CDR3aa: CASSLRGGRGYEQYF

abundance: .
j_gene: TRBJ1-5
d_gene: TRBD1
v_gene: TRBV19
CDR3nt: TGTGCCGGTAGTATACGACAGGGGGGGTATAGCAATCAGCCCCAGCATTTT
CDR3aa: CAGSIRQGGYSNQPQHF

abundance: .
j_gene: TRBJ1-2
d_gene: TRBD1
v_gene: TRBV28
CDR3nt: TGTGCCAGCAGCCCCGACATAGGACAGGGAGAAAGCTATGGCTACACCTTC
CDR3aa: CASSPDIGQGESYGYTF

abundance: .
j_gene: TRBJ1-5
d_gene: TRBD1
v_gene: TRBV19
CDR3nt: TGTGCCAGTAGACAGGGGAGCAATCAGCCCCAGCATTTT
CDR3aa: CASRQGSNQPQHF

abundance: .
j_gene: TRBJ2-3
d_gene: .
v_gene: TRBV19
CDR3nt: TGTGCCAGTAGTATAGTCGGATTGGGGCCCCGTAGCTCCCCCACAGATACGCAGTATTTT
CDR3aa: CASSIVGLGPRSSPTDTQYF

abundance: .
j_gene: TRBJ2-1
d_gene: .
v_gene: TRBV14
CDR3nt: TGTGCCAGCAGCCCAACAGGACGCTCCTACAATGAGCAGTTCTTC
CDR3aa: CASSPTGRSYNEQFF

abundance: .
j_gene: TRBJ2-7
d_gene: .
v_gene: TRBV25-1
CDR3nt: TGTGCCAGCCTGGCGGAGGGGGGTCTTGCCGAGCAGTACTTC
CDR3aa: CASLAEGGLAEQYF

abundance: .
j_gene: TRBJ2-5
d_gene: .
v_gene: TRBV7-9
CDR3nt: TGTGCCAGCAGCTTCATAGCGGGACAGGAGACCCAGTACTTC
CDR3aa: CASSFIAGQETQYF